This TCR beta chain was recorded in a study of radiation and T cells in renal cell carcinoma. Findings and caveats of the study: Baseline intratumoral clonotype presence is unknown without pretreatment biopsies. From baseline, blood top tumor clonotypes peaked at 2 weeks post-radiation.

There are 14 residues in the CDR3. Trimming cost V 2 bases and J 1 base, with 8 bases left between them. Germline values: CDR1 SGHKS, CDR2 YYEKEE (reference sequence). Documented time point: baseline pretreatment blood. As to treatment: 15 Gy SBRT to primary tumor, nephrectomy 4 weeks later. After SBRT, blood was collected at 2 and 4 weeks, plus baseline. Clear cell pathology was present in this patient's renal cell carcinoma. Notes on this clone: Its specificity is not known.

Assay: immunoSEQ multiplex PCR; the TCRdb copy retains only in-frame clones and omits some. This table holds 150,000 or so clones, 88% found once. The sequence was obtained from a woman in her 70s with renal cell carcinoma. The specimen comprised blood, sampled from a patient whose treatment included radiotherapy and nephrectomy. V is TRBV5-5 and J is TRBJ2-3; no definite D call. CDR3 region: CASSFGSRTDTQYF. CDR3 bases: TGTGCCAGCAGCTTCGGGTCTCGCACAGATACGCAGTATTTT.